The present TCR beta chain was sequenced within a study of blood T cell repertoires in COVID-19. Study details: Nucleic acid was either cDNA or gDNA, and it came from T cells, B-cell-depleted T cells, or PBMCs.

Under the authors' procedure: Nucleated cell number was recorded as an estimate derived from reference gene primer amplification. TCRdb's copy holds only in-frame clones and misses some; the assay was immunoSEQ multiplex PCR. The V and J calls and clone size come from that table; D and trimming were worked out from the DNA. Found here are 200,000 to 250,000 clones, less than 90% of them singletons; the top ten hold approximately 6.5%. The V gene end was trimmed by 4 bases and the J gene end by 4 bases; junction bases not matched to a gene: 5. This CDR3 has 15 amino acids. Germline V CDR1 and CDR2: MNHEY, SVGAGI. Across 24 US areas, participants ranged in age from roughly 18 to 95 years. For recovered donors of Cohort 3, there were two negative PCRs, clearance, or symptom resolution.

The receptor comes from a woman in her 40s who had recovered from COVID-19. Sequencing input: PBMCs or T cells enriched from blood (not recorded which). The genes are TRBV6-5 and TRBJ2-7; the match to TRBD2 covers 12 bases. The CDR3 nucleotides read TGTGCCAGCAGTTCCCCGGGACTAGCGGGTTACGAGCAGTACTTC. Protein sequence: CASSSPGLAGYEQYF.